This is a list of T cell receptor beta chains from one sample in a study of post-analysis software for immune sequencing data. Each CDR3 protein gets one entry after TCRdb re-called the PCR reads with MiXCR. The sample lists roughly 800,000 distinct CDR3 sequences; approximately 50% were seen once. Sequenced material: blood. The origin of the receptors is a girl aged 5-17 years with multiple sclerosis. Each CDR3 is given with its conserved first and last residue. D genes are given only for firm matches. Only some rows state a clone size, as once, few, many or a class for expanded clones.

D,J,size,V,DNA,CDR3
.,TRBJ2-1,.,TRBV18,TGTGCCAGCTCACCGACGAACAATGAGCAGTTCTTC,CASSPTNNEQFF
TRBD2,TRBJ2-7,.,TRBV6-1,TGTGCCAGCAGTGAAGCGGCCGTAACTAGCGGCTACGAGCAGTACTTC,CASSEAAVTSGYEQYF
.,TRBJ2-7,.,TRBV12-5,TGTGCTAGTGCCTGGGGGACCCTCGAGGGTAGCGAGCAGTACTTC,CASAWGTLEGSEQYF
TRBD1,TRBJ1-5,.,TRBV10-3,TGTGCCATCAGTGAAACAGGGGCCTACAATCAGCCCCAGCATTTT,CAISETGAYNQPQHF
.,TRBJ2-7,.,TRBV28,TGTGCCAGCAAAGCACAGGGTCCCTACGAGCAGTACTTC,CASKAQGPYEQYF
TRBD1,TRBJ1-2,.,TRBV5-1,TGCGCCAGCAGCGCGGGACAGACTAGGGGTGGCTACACCTTC,CASSAGQTRGGYTF
TRBD2,TRBJ2-7,many,TRBV20-1,TGCAGTGCGGGAGCGGGGGGATCCCACCTCGAGCAGTACTTC,CSAGAGGSHLEQYF
.,TRBJ1-2,.,TRBV7-9,TGTGCCAGCAGCTTAGTCCCACCCCCCTATGGCTACACCTTC,CASSLVPPPYGYTF
TRBD2,TRBJ2-5,.,TRBV15,TGTGCCACCAGCACTACTAGCGTTGAGACCCAGTACTTC,CATSTTSVETQYF
.,TRBJ2-7,.,TRBV7-8,TGTGCCAGCAGCTTTCGGCCGAGCACATTCGACGAGCAGTACTTC,CASSFRPSTFDEQYF
.,TRBJ1-1,.,TRBV29-1,TGCAGCGTTGTAGTGAGGGGGGTAGTCACTGAAGCTTTCTTT,CSVVVRGVVTEAFF
.,TRBJ2-1,.,TRBV7-2,TGTGCCAGCAGCTCCGGGACCAACCGGATCTTGGAGTTCTTC,CASSSGTNRILEFF
.,TRBJ2-7,.,TRBV10-3,TGTGCCACCCAAGACAAAACCTACGAGCAGTACTTC,CATQDKTYEQYF
.,TRBJ1-4,.,TRBV20-1,TGCAGTGCTACCCGGGGGGGGGAAAAACTGTTTTTT,CSATRGGEKLFF
.,TRBJ1-2,.,TRBV25-1,TGTGCCAGCAGTGAAGATGGACCGACTAGAACTAACTATGGCTACACCTTC,CASSEDGPTRTNYGYTF